This T cell receptor beta chain appears in the sequencing data of a study of CD8 T cells in Susac syndrome. This CDR3 contains 12 residues. Germline-derived CDR1 and CDR2 are KGHDR and SFDVKD. The V gene lost 9 bases and the J gene lost 10 bases, with 15 bases spanning the gap. In its sample, this clonotype was seen once. Antigen specificity is unknown. Study results and limitations: Individuals included in the TCR sequencing and HLA analysis were acknowledged by the study to be relatively few in number.

It was with random hexamers that about 0.45 to 1 ug RNA was reverse transcribed. TCRdb reprocessed the immunoSEQ multiplex PCR reads with MiXCR, giving one entry per CDR3 protein. In the table there are some 450,000 distinct CDR3 sequences, 85% of which are singletons. This chain links TRBV24-1 with TRBJ2-1; D may be TRBD2 (5 bases). Sequenced: CD8+ T cells from PBMCs. The TCR sequence derives from a human donor with multiple sclerosis. The CDR3: CATSEGGGEQFF. DNA for the CDR3: TGTGCCACCTCCGAGGGCGGCGGCGAGCAGTTCTTC.